The T cell receptor beta chain under discussion was sequenced for a study of beta chain features in type 1 diabetes (dated by TCRdb to 2016 to 2019). With regard to the full study: No differences in mean age, gender distribution, total cell number or subset yield were found between patients and healthy donors. The study compared the TCRB repertoires of sorted circulating CD4+ T cell subsets in recently diagnosed type 1 diabetes patients with those in matched healthy donors. Regulatory and stem cell-like memory subsets were isolated from only 8 patients and about eight healthy donors, whereas naive and central memory subsets came from all 28 donors. A total of some 100,000,000 sorted cells were examined across all samples, and a strong correlation was observed between cell number per subset and RNA yield.

Points on this clone: This receptor's antigen is unknown. No much larger clone is present one base from it, and per-base qualities are unavailable.

Study-wide conclusions, independent of this receptor: At VDJ recombination sites, patients with type 1 diabetes made fewer insertions and deleted more nucleotides, a pattern implying thymic rearrangement abnormalities. A moderate but significant shortening of TCRB CDR3 length was observed in type 1 diabetes patients in all four CD4+ subsets. Because cDNA was sequenced instead of genomic DNA, activated cells with high expression could be over-represented, although the groups did not differ in activation or CD3 levels. Naive, central memory and regulatory TCRB repertoires appeared to be more similar among patients than among healthy donors. Because the HLA sub-analyses included only small numbers of individuals, any influence of HLA type on TCRB rearrangement was left unresolved. Shorter templates might be favored by PCR, yet because patient and control samples were amplified and corrected together, any such skew would affect both groups equally.

There are 15 amino acids in the CDR3, from cysteine to phenylalanine inclusive. Kept here is only the CDR3 DNA, which spans 45 bases and is read in frame from base 1. Based on the germline V gene, the CDR1 and CDR2 sequences are MGHRA and YSYEKL. Relative to germline, V is 0 bases shorter and J is 4 bases shorter, with 12 bases between their ends. All of the isolated RNA was reverse transcribed with the High Capacity cDNA Reverse Transcription Kit, so expressed TCRB transcripts were sequenced. Naive, central memory and regulatory T cell samples underwent deep immunoSEQ sequencing, averaging about 3.57 million total reads per sample. Sorted cells were lysed in RLT buffer, and RNA was extracted using DNase-treated RNeasy Micro or Mini kits according to cell number. To prevent cross-contamination, each cell subset was processed individually, whereas patient and healthy donor samples were processed jointly. The immunoSEQ multiplex PCR was used to amplify TCRB sequences from cDNA, yielding 87-bp fragments that span the CDR3 region. Amplicons were sequenced on the Illumina HiSeq platform. In the paper's pipeline: PCR bias was computationally corrected using synthetic template baselines, reads within Hamming distance 2 were collapsed, and singletons that could not be merged were discarded. By aligning reads against IMGT, V, D and J genes, CDR3 length, and insertions or deletions at six rearrangement sites were assigned. Within each subset, clonotype counts were normalized to the number of sorted cells before true diversity and Gini coefficients were calculated with the tcR R package. The overlap coefficient, calculated on TCRB nucleotide sequences, was used to measure repertoire sharing. Out-of-frame TCRB sequences from naive cells were analyzed as a proxy for the pre-selection repertoire. Entries here come from immuneACCESS through TCRdb and include only in-frame sequences with V and J called. Some clones fail to appear in such tables; in the studies checked, an unresolved V gene covers under half of the shortfall, and the cause of the remainder is unknown. That table supplies the V and J calls and clone size; D and trimming were determined from the DNA. The sample includes 640,000 or so clones, with about an eighth observed a single time. Roughly 0.022% of the sample belongs to the ten largest clones.

A single peripheral blood draw of around 120 mL on average was collected from each donor into heparinised tubes. A BD FACSAria II was used to sort naive, central memory, regulatory and stem cell-like memory CD4+ T cells with a panel that included CD45RO, CCR7, CD25, CD127, CD95 and CD27. Every sorted population had a purity above 95%. PBMCs were isolated right away by Lymphoprep density gradient centrifugation and were stained directly, without culture. So that batch effects would be minimized, each experiment stained and sorted samples in pairs, pairing one healthy donor with one patient. The receptor chain draws on TRBV4-1 and TRBJ1-2, with no confident D gene call. Sequencing was carried out using naive CD4+ T cells from blood. Read against the paper, the sample's cell subset or site label means: true naive CD4+ T cells. The TCR sequence derives from a man younger than 30 with type 1 diabetes. The CDR3 sequence is CASSQDFTGIYGYTF. The bases are TGCGCCAGCAGCCAAGATTTTACTGGGATCTATGGCTACACCTTC.